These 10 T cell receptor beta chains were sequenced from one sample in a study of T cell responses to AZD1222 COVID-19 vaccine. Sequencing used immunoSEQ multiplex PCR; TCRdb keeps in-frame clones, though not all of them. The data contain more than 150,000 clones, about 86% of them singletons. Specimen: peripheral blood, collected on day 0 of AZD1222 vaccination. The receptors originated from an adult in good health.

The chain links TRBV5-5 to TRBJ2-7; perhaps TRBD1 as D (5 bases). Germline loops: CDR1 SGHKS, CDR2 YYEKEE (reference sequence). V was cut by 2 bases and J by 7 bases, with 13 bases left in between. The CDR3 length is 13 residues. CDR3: CASSLSNRPEQYF. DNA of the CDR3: TGTGCCAGCAGCTTAAGCAACAGGCCAGAGCAGTACTTC. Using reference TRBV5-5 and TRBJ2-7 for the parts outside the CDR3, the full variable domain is DAGVTQSPTHLIKTRGQQVTLRCSPISGHKSVSWYQQVLGQGPQFIFQYYEKEERGRGNFPDRFSARQFPNYSSELNVNALLLGDSALYLCASSLSNRPEQYFGPGTRLTVT.

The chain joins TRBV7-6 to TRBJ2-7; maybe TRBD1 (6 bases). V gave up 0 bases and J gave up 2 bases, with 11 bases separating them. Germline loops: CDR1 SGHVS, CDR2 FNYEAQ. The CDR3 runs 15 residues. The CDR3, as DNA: TGTGCCAGCAGCTTAGCAGGGGGTGCCACCTACGAGCAGTACTTC. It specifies CASSLAGGATYEQYF. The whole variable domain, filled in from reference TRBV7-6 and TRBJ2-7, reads GAGVSQSPRYKVTKRGQDVALRCDPISGHVSLYWYRQALGQGPEFLTYFNYEAQQDKSGLPNDRFSAERPEGSISTLTIQRTEQRDSAMYRCASSLAGGATYEQYFGPGTRLTVT.

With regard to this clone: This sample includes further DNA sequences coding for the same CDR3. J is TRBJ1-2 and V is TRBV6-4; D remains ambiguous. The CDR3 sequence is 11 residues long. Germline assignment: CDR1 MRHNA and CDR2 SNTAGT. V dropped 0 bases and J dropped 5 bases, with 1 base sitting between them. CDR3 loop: CASSDSYGYTF. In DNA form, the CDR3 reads TGTGCCAGCAGTGACTCATATGGCTACACCTTC.

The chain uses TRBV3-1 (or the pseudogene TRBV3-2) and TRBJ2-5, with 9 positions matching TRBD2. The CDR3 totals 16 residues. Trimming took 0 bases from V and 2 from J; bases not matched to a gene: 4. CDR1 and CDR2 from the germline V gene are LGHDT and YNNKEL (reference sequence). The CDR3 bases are TGTGCCAGCAGCCAAGAAAAGCGGGGGGATCAAGAGACCCAGTACTTC. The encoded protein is CASSQEKRGDQETQYF.

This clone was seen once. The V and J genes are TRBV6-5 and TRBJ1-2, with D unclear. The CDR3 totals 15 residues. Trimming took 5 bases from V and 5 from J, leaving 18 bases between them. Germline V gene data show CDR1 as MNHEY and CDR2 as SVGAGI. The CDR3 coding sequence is TGTGCCAGCAGTCTCACCTCAGTCCAAATATATGGCTACACCTTC. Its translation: CASSLTSVQIYGYTF.

The chain's CDR3 is CASTARGEEKLFF. As DNA, the CDR3 is TGTGCCAGTACTGCGCGGGGGGAGGAAAAACTGTTTTTT. This chain links TRBV19 with TRBJ1-4; tentatively, D is TRBD1 (5 bases). This CDR3 has 13 residues. Deletions cut 7 bases from V and 8 bases from J, with 14 bases between. Germline V gives CDR1 LNHDA, CDR2 SQIVND (reference sequence).

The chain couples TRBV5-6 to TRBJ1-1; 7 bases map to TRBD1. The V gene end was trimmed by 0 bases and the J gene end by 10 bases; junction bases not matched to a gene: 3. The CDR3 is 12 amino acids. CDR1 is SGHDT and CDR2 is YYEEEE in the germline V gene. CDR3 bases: TGTGCCAGCAGCTTGGTACAGGGGACAGCTTTCTTT. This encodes CASSLVQGTAFF.

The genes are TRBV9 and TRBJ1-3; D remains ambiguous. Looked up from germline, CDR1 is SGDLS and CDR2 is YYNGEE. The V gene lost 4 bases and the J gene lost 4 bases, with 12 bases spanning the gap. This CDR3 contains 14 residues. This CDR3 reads CASSPATYGNTIYF. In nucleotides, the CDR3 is TGTGCCAGCAGCCCGGCGACGTACGGAAACACCATATATTTT.

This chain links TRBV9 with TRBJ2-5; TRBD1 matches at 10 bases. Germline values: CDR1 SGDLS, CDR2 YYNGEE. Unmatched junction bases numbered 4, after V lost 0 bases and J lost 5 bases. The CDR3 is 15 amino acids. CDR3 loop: CASSVETGGRETQYF. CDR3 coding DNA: TGTGCCAGCAGCGTAGAGACAGGGGGCCGGGAGACCCAGTACTTC.

CDR3 protein: CASSLEGTGNEQYF. In DNA form, the CDR3 reads TGTGCCAGCAGCTTAGAGGGGACAGGCAACGAGCAGTACTTC. This chain connects TRBV7-6 to TRBJ2-7; 8 bases align to TRBD1. CDR3 length equals 14 residues. V trimming: 1 base; J trimming: 5 bases; junction bases outside the gene matches: 4. Germline loops: CDR1 SGHVS, CDR2 FNYEAQ.